Listed here are 4 T cell receptor beta chains from one sample, sequenced in a study of T cells in Graves' hyperthyroidism and ophthalmopathy. Template material for amplifying TCR beta CDR3 regions consisted of RNA transcripts. A set of HTBI primers served as the primers for a first-round RT-PCR of the TCR CDR3. TCRdb fed the multiplex PCR reads into MiXCR, producing one record per CDR3 protein. The table lists about 290,000 distinct CDR3 sequences, around 15% of them singletons. Input material: blood. These receptors were obtained from a woman between 35 and 50 years old with Graves' hyperthyroidism.

This clonotype has ten or more counts. J is TRBJ2-3 and V is TRBV20-1; D not certain. Trimming left V 2 bases short and J 4 bases short, with 19 bases between. Germline V CDR1 and CDR2: DFQATT, SNEGSKA (reference sequence). The CDR3 length is 16 residues. CDR3 sequence reads: CSARYETLGGADTQYF. DNA for the CDR3: TGCAGTGCTAGATATGAGACTCTTGGCGGAGCAGATACGCAGTATTTT.

This clonotype has only a few counts. The V call is TRBV5-8, the J call TRBJ1-2; D not resolved. V lost 0 bases and J lost 8, with 20 bases in between. Germline CDR1 reads SGHTS; CDR2 reads YDEGEE. The CDR3 runs to 16 residues. The CDR3 nucleotides read TGTGCCAGCAGCTTGGTAAACGAATTACTCATGGCGGGCTACACCTTC. Its translation is CASSLVNELLMAGYTF.

The table lists this clonotype with many counts. This sequence joins TRBV12-5 and TRBJ1-2; TRBD1 might be the D (6 bases). Trimming took 7 bases from V and 4 from J, leaving 13 bases between them. This CDR3 region has 13 residues. Germline V CDR1 and CDR2: LGHNT, FRNRAP. The CDR3 reads CASAAGQTYGYTF. DNA for the CDR3: TGTGCTAGTGCCGCCGGACAGACCTATGGCTACACCTTC.

The chain employs TRBV5-1 and TRBJ2-2; 7 positions match TRBD2. Per the germline V gene, CDR1 is SGHRS and CDR2 is YFSETQ. Trimming removed 1 base from V and 6 bases from J; junction bases left unmatched: 9. The CDR3 covers 16 residues. CDR3 residues: CASSLLSGIVAGELFF. CDR3 bases: TGCGCCAGCAGCTTGCTCAGCGGGATAGTCGCCGGGGAGCTGTTTTTT.